Below are 22 T cell receptor beta chains sequenced from a single sample in a study of control samples from healthy donors and cancer patients. Sequenced by immunoSEQ multiplex PCR; TCRdb stores in-frame clones only, minus some. In the table there are over 60,000 clones, about 90% of which are singletons. Sequencing was carried out using PBMCs. Receptor source: a woman aged 55-70 years with head and neck cancer.

This sequence joins TRBV20-1 and TRBJ2-2; 8 nucleotides match TRBD2. The CDR3 is 14 amino acids. The V gene end was trimmed by 3 bases and the J gene end by 6 bases; junction bases not matched to a gene: 6. Germline V gives CDR1 DFQATT, CDR2 SNEGSKA (reference sequence). CDR3 residues: CSASPGGLAGELFF. DNA for the CDR3: TGCAGTGCTAGTCCGGGGGGGTTAGCCGGGGAGCTGTTTTTT.

This sequence joins TRBV18 and TRBJ1-2; D gene unclear. V gave up 3 bases and J gave up 2 bases, with 10 bases separating them. CDR3 length: 14 amino acids. CDR1 KGHSH and CDR2 LQKENI come from the germline V gene. The CDR3 loop reads CASSPSISNYGYTF. In nucleotides, the CDR3 is TGTGCCAGCTCACCGTCGATCTCCAACTATGGCTACACCTTC.

The V call is TRBV7-2, the J call TRBJ2-7; 11 bases agree with TRBD2. Germline CDR1 is SGHTA and CDR2 is FQGNSA. The length of the CDR3 is 15 residues. The V and J ends lost 5 bases and 4 bases, in that order; junction bases with no gene match: 7. The CDR3 protein is CASSPLAGGKYEQYF. The CDR3 DNA follows: TGTGCCAGCAGCCCGCTAGCGGGAGGAAAGTACGAGCAGTACTTC.

V is TRBV6-5 and J is TRBJ2-2; D is undetermined. The CDR3 length is 16 residues. The V end was cut by 4 bases, the J end by 5 bases, with 17 bases between. Germline V CDR1 and CDR2: MNHEY, SVGAGI. This CDR3 is CASSLVRGIKTGELFF. The CDR3 DNA sequence: TGTGCCAGCAGTTTAGTACGCGGTATCAAGACCGGGGAGCTGTTTTTT.

This clone was seen only once. In DNA form, the CDR3 reads TGCAGCACCGGACAGGGGGCAGATAATGAGCAGTTCTTC. Its translation is CSTGQGADNEQFF. The chain recombines TRBV29-1 with TRBJ2-1, with 11 bases that match TRBD1. The CDR3 loop spans 13 amino acids. CDR1 and CDR2 (germline): SQVTM, ANQGSEA. V gave up 8 bases and J gave up 7 bases; unmatched junction bases: 7.

This chain joins TRBV5-1 and TRBJ1-2; D possibly corresponds to TRBD1 (5 bases). The germline CDR1 and CDR2 sequences are SGHRS and YFSETQ. The germline V and J ends were trimmed by 0 bases and 2 bases, with 5 bases remaining between them. The CDR3 is 13 residues long. CDR3 DNA: TGCGCCAGCAGCTTGGGACAGAACTATGGCTACACCTTC. Amino acid sequence: CASSLGQNYGYTF.

The chain is built from TRBV7-2 and TRBJ1-2, with TRBD1 matching over 9 bases. Germline CDR1 and CDR2: SGHTA and FQGNSA. Trimming took 2 bases from V and 4 from J; bases not matched to a gene: 5. This CDR3 spans 15 amino acids. The chain's CDR3 is CASSLWGQGFYGYTF. The CDR3 bases are TGTGCCAGCAGCTTATGGGGACAGGGATTCTATGGCTACACCTTC. Variable domain in full (rest from reference TRBV7-2 and TRBJ1-2): GAGVSQSPSNKVTEKGKDVELRCDPISGHTALYWYRQSLGQGLEFLIYFQGNSAPDKSGLPSDRFSAERTGGSVSTLTIQRTQQEDSAVYLCASSLWGQGFYGYTFGSGTRLTVV.

V usage is TRBV5-4 and J usage is TRBJ2-1, with D possibly being TRBD1 or TRBD2 (6 bases each). Germline-derived CDR1 and CDR2 are SGHNT and YYREEE (reference sequence). Trimming removed 4 bases at V and 8 bases at J, with 28 bases between. The CDR3 length is 18 residues. CDR3: CASSLDQGWGGNLYEQFF. The DNA for the CDR3 is TGTGCCAGCAGCCTGGATCAGGGGTGGGGCGGGAATCTATATGAGCAGTTCTTC.

V is TRBV27 and J is TRBJ1-5, with D perhaps TRBD1 (5 bases). Germline assignment: CDR1 MNHEY and CDR2 SMNVEV (reference sequence). V shed 5 bases and J shed 4 bases, with 15 bases lying between them. This CDR3 has 15 residues. The CDR3: CASSGLDTQNQPQHF. In nucleotides, the CDR3 is TGTGCCAGCAGTGGCTTGGACACCCAGAATCAGCCCCAGCATTTT.

The chain is built from TRBV29-1 and TRBJ1-4; no clear D gene. This CDR3 region has 11 residues. CDR1 is SQVTM and CDR2 is ANQGSEA in the germline V gene. The V end lost 7 bases, the J end lost 2 bases, and 5 bases lay between the germline ends. This CDR3 is CSADTNEKLFF. The CDR3 nucleotides are TGCAGCGCGGACACTAATGAAAAACTGTTTTTT.

The V gene is TRBV11-3, the J gene TRBJ2-1; the D is unclear. This CDR3 comprises 15 residues. V lost 5 bases to trimming and J lost 6 bases, with 17 bases between them. In germline, CDR1 is SGHNT, CDR2 YENEEA. The CDR3 DNA reads TGTGCCAGCAGCCCTACGCACCGAGTGTTCAATGAGCAGTTCTTC. Amino acids: CASSPTHRVFNEQFF.

This chain connects TRBV24-1 to TRBJ2-1, with 7 bases lining up with TRBD1. CDR1 and CDR2 from the germline V gene are KGHDR and SFDVKD. V shed 2 bases, J shed 10 bases, and the junction held 7 bases outside the gene matches. The CDR3 spans 14 residues. CDR3 protein: CATSDSRTGREQFF. The DNA for the CDR3 is TGTGCCACCAGTGATTCTAGGACAGGCCGGGAGCAGTTCTTC.

V gene TRBV19 combines with J gene TRBJ2-7; D not resolved. The V end lost 5 bases, the J end lost 0 bases, and 14 bases lay between the germline ends. CDR1 and CDR2 from the germline V gene are LNHDA and SQIVND (reference sequence). This CDR3 comprises 15 residues. The CDR3 region has the DNA TGTGCCAGTAGTGTCACTGGTCTCTCCTCCTACGAGCAGTACTTC. Translating it yields CASSVTGLSSYEQYF.

V usage is TRBV29-1 and J usage is TRBJ1-1; 11 bases match TRBD1. V was clipped by 6 bases and J by 3 bases; unmatched bases: 3. Germline CDR1 is SQVTM and CDR2 is ANQGSEA. CDR3 size: 13 residues. CDR3 bases: TGCAGCGTCGCGGGACAGGGGGACACTGAAGCTTTCTTT. It specifies CSVAGQGDTEAFF.

This chain connects TRBV7-2 to TRBJ2-2, with D tentatively TRBD2 (5 bases). V lost 5 bases to trimming and J lost 2 bases, with 6 bases between them. The CDR3 loop spans 13 amino acids. Germline V gives CDR1 SGHTA, CDR2 FQGNSA. The CDR3 bases are TGTGCCAGCAGCCGGGATAACACCGGGGAGCTGTTTTTT. The encoded protein is CASSRDNTGELFF.

The chain employs TRBV10-3 and TRBJ2-7; weak D call: TRBD2 (6 bases). This CDR3 comprises 15 residues. Trimming shortened V by 0 bases and J by 5 bases, and 14 bases separated the two germline ends. Germline V gene sequence: CDR1 ENHRY, CDR2 SYGVKD. The CDR3 DNA sequence: TGTGCCATCAGTGAGTCTGAGGTGGGAGGTAACGAGCAGTACTTC. It yields the protein CAISESEVGGNEQYF.

This chain uses TRBV6-6 with TRBJ2-5; a possible D gene is TRBD1 (5 bases). The CDR3 contains 16 residues. Germline CDR1 MNHNY, CDR2 SVGAGI (reference sequence). Trimming stripped 0 bases from V and 1 base from J, with 12 bases between. The CDR3 nucleotides are TGTGCCAGCAGTTACTCGTGGGGCGCGGTCCAAGAGACCCAGTACTTC. This encodes CASSYSWGAVQETQYF.

The J gene is TRBJ1-4, the V gene TRBV24-1; 9 positions agree with TRBD1. This CDR3 contains 15 residues. With 3 bases clipped from V and 7 bases from J, the junction kept 5 bases outside the gene matches. The germline CDR1 and CDR2 sequences are KGHDR and SFDVKD. The CDR3 loop is CATSDPQGAGEKLFF. DNA of the CDR3: TGTGCCACCAGTGATCCACAGGGGGCGGGTGAAAAACTGTTTTTT.

The rearrangement joins TRBV5-1 to TRBJ2-5, with TRBD1 matching 8 bases. The ends lost 0 bases at V and 5 bases at J; junction bases unmatched: 15. The CDR3 length is 18 residues. Germline CDR1 SGHRS, CDR2 YFSETQ. The CDR3 region is CASSLEWTGMRRGETQYF. The CDR3 DNA is TGCGCCAGCAGCTTGGAGTGGACAGGGATGAGGAGGGGGGAGACCCAGTACTTC. Filled out from reference TRBV5-1 and TRBJ2-5, the complete variable domain reads KAGVTQTPRYLIKTRGQQVTLSCSPISGHRSVSWYQQTPGQGLQFLFEYFSETQRNKGNFPGRFSGRQFSNSRSEMNVSTLELGDSALYLCASSLEWTGMRRGETQYFGPGTRLLVL.

The V and J genes are TRBV6-5 and TRBJ1-1, with a tentative D call TRBD1 (5 bases). The CDR3 sequence is 10 residues long. V lost 8 bases and J 5 bases, leaving 6 bases between the germline ends. Per germline, CDR1 MNHEY and CDR2 SVGAGI. CDR3 region: CASRQTEAFF. As DNA, the CDR3 is TGTGCCAGCCGACAGACTGAAGCTTTCTTT.

The chain joins TRBV12-3 or TRBV12-4 to TRBJ1-2; D is uncertain. Trimming stripped 8 bases from V and 1 base from J, with 5 bases between. The CDR3 extends over 11 amino acids. As DNA, the CDR3 is TGTGCCAGCGTCAGTAACTATGGCTACACCTTC. This codes for CASVSNYGYTF.

The chain combines TRBV4-1 with TRBJ2-3, with 11 bases aligning to TRBD2. The V segment lost 1 base and the J segment 5 bases; nucleotides outside the gene matches: 11. The CDR3 sequence is 18 residues long. Germline CDR1 is MGHRA and CDR2 is YSYEKL. The CDR3 reads CASSQVITSGSVRDTQYF. The CDR3 DNA reads as TGCGCCAGCAGCCAAGTAATAACTAGCGGGAGTGTGAGAGATACGCAGTATTTT.